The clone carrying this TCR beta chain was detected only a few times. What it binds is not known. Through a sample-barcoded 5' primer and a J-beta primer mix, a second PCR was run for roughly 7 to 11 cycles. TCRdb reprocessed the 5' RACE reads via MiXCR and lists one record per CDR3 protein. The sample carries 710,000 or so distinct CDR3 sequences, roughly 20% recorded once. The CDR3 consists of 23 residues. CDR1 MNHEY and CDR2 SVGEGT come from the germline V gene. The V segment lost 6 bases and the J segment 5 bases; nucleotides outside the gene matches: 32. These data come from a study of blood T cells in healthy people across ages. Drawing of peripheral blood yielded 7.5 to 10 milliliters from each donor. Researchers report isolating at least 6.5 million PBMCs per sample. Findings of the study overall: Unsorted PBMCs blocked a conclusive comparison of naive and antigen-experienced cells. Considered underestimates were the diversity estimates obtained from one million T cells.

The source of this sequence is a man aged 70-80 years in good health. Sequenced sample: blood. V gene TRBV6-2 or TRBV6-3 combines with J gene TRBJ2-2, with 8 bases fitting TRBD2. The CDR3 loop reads CASSGPLYSGSFRLIPQTGELFF. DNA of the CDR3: TGTGCCAGCAGCGGGCCGCTTTACAGCGGGAGCTTTCGTCTTATACCGCAAACCGGGGAGCTGTTTTTT.